A single sample is the source of the 13 T cell receptor beta chains below, sequenced in a study of cytomegalovirus exposure and HLA in healthy donors. The PCR ran on 60 Vbeta and 13 Jbeta primers. Libraries were prepared by immunoSEQ multiplex PCR; TCRdb keeps only in-frame clonotypes and omits some of them. The sample lists about 110,000 clones; over 70% were seen once. Source material: PBMCs. The receptors stem from a male donor in good health and CMV-seronegative.

This chain connects TRBV7-2 to TRBJ2-7; 8 bases are a match to TRBD2. Germline V gives CDR1 SGHTA, CDR2 FQGNSA. There are 17 residues in the CDR3. Trimming took 2 bases from V and 5 from J; bases not matched to a gene: 14. The CDR3 spells CASSLTAQGLVGNEQYF. The CDR3 nucleotides are TGTGCCAGCAGCTTAACCGCACAGGGACTAGTAGGTAACGAGCAGTACTTC.

The chain carries TRBV19 and TRBJ1-1; 9 bases match TRBD1. The CDR3 runs to 16 residues. Per the germline V gene, CDR1 is LNHDA and CDR2 is SQIVND (reference sequence). J lost 3 bases, V lost 7 bases, and 12 bases had no gene match. CDR3 bases: TGTGCCAGTAAAGGGTCGGACAGGGGTGTCTACACTGAAGCTTTCTTT. Translating gives CASKGSDRGVYTEAFF.

The chain employs TRBV5-1 and TRBJ2-1, with D uncertain. Trimming took off 0 bases at V and 9 bases at J, with 10 bases between the two ends. The CDR3 runs to 13 residues. Germline CDR1 and CDR2: SGHRS and YFSETQ. Here the CDR3 reads CASSLERPGEQFF. As DNA, the CDR3 is TGCGCCAGCAGCTTGGAACGCCCGGGTGAGCAGTTCTTC.

This sequence joins TRBV7-3 and TRBJ1-1, with 8 bases lining up with TRBD1. Germline V gene data show CDR1 as SGHTA and CDR2 as FQGTGA. V lost 4 bases to trimming and J lost 1 base; unmatched junction nucleotides: 2. This CDR3 comprises 14 residues. Here the CDR3 DNA reads TGTGCCAGCAGCTCTACAGGGGGGAACACTGAAGCTTTCTTT. This encodes CASSSTGGNTEAFF.

The V and J genes are TRBV9 and TRBJ2-5; D might be TRBD2 (5 bases). CDR3 length: 13 amino acids. CDR1 and CDR2 from the germline V gene are SGDLS and YYNGEE. V lost 0 bases and J lost 7, with 10 bases in between. CDR3 in amino acids: CASSVAREGTQYF. In nucleotides, the CDR3 is TGTGCCAGCAGCGTAGCTCGGGAAGGGACCCAGTACTTC.

CDR3 nucleotides: TGTGCCAGCAGTGGAACTAGCGGGAGGGATACGCAGTATTTT. Translation: CASSGTSGRDTQYF. The genes are TRBV2 and TRBJ2-3; 12 nucleotides line up with TRBD2. This CDR3 is built from 14 residues. V was pared by 4 bases and J by 6 bases, with 2 bases of the junction left unmatched. Germline CDR1 SNHLY, CDR2 FYNNEI.

The chain links TRBV5-6 to TRBJ2-7, with 7 bases matching TRBD1. Germline V gives CDR1 SGHDT, CDR2 YYEEEE. CDR3 size: 16 residues. Trimming cost V 4 bases and J 0 bases; bases outside gene matches: 10. The CDR3 here is CASSPRRSGGSYEQYF. CDR3 bases: TGTGCCAGCAGCCCCAGACGGTCAGGGGGCTCCTACGAGCAGTACTTC.

This clone was picked up a small number of times. The gene calls are TRBV6-1 and TRBJ2-7, with D possibly TRBD2 on 5 matching bases. Trimming shortened V by 3 bases and J by 2 bases, and 17 bases separated the two germline ends. Germline CDR1 MNHNS, CDR2 SASEGT. CDR3 size: 16 residues. The CDR3 DNA follows: TGTGCCAGCAGTGATCTTCCGGGAACAGCAGCCTACGAGCAGTACTTC. This gives the protein CASSDLPGTAAYEQYF.

V usage is TRBV5-6 and J usage is TRBJ2-5; no reliable D call. The CDR3 covers 13 residues. Trimming pared 4 bases from V and 5 bases from J, leaving 12 bases between. Germline assignment: CDR1 SGHDT and CDR2 YYEEEE. Here the CDR3 reads CASSSPPGETQYF. In nucleotides, the CDR3 is TGTGCCAGCAGCAGTCCGCCCGGGGAGACCCAGTACTTC.

The chain combines TRBV28 with TRBJ2-5; 9 bases line up with TRBD1. The CDR3 totals 15 residues. Trimming took 7 bases from V and 4 from J; bases not matched to a gene: 10. Germline V gene sequence: CDR1 MDHEN, CDR2 SYDVKM. The CDR3 DNA sequence: TGTGCCAGCACCGCAGGGACAGGGAGGGGAGAGACCCAGTACTTC. Amino acids: CASTAGTGRGETQYF.

The CDR3 DNA reads TGTGCCAGTACCCCTGGGCGCTCAGCCTACGAGCAGTACTTC. Its protein is CASTPGRSAYEQYF. The chain has TRBV19 and TRBJ2-7; D not certain. The CDR3 contains 14 residues. The germline CDR1 and CDR2 sequences are LNHDA and SQIVND (reference sequence). Trimming took 7 bases from V and 2 from J, leaving 15 bases between them.

As concerns this clone: Germline is not matched at one junction end, which may reflect a read error. V usage is TRBV4-1 and J usage is TRBJ1-4; D might be TRBD1 (6 bases). CDR1 is MGHRA and CDR2 is YSYEKL in the germline V gene. This CDR3 is 19 amino acids long. The CDR3 sequence is CAGSQIGQTLLTTNEKLFF. The CDR3 DNA follows: TGCGCCGGCAGCCAGATAGGACAGACGCTACTTACAACTAATGAAAAACTGTTTTTT.

The chain joins TRBV5-1 to TRBJ2-3; TRBD2 aligns across 9 bases. Germline V gives CDR1 SGHRS, CDR2 YFSETQ. CDR3 length: 16 residues. The V gene end was trimmed by 4 bases and the J gene end by 2 bases; junction bases not matched to a gene: 8. CDR3 loop: CASSPEAGGLTDTQYF. CDR3 DNA sequence: TGCGCCAGCAGCCCCGAAGCGGGAGGCCTCACAGATACGCAGTATTTT.